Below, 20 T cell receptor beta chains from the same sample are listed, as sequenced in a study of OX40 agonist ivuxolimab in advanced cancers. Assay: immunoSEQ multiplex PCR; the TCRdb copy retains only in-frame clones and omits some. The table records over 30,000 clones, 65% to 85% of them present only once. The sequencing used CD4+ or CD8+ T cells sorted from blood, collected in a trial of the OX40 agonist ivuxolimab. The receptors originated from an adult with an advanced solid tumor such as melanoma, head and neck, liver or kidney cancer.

CDR3 nucleotides: TGTGCCAGCAGCTCATCGGGACTAGCGGGAGAAATTCAATCAGATACGCAGTATTTT. It translates to CASSSSGLAGEIQSDTQYF. The chain has TRBV14 and TRBJ2-3, with TRBD2 matching 14 bases. Germline CDR1 reads SGHDN; CDR2 reads FVKESK. The CDR3 consists of 19 residues. Trimming cost V 5 bases and J 4 bases; bases outside gene matches: 14.

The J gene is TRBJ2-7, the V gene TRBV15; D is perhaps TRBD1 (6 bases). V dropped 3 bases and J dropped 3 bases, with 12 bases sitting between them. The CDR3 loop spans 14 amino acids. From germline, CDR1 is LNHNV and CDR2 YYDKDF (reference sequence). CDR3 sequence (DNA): TGTGCCACCAGCAGGGATGAGGGGGACTACGAGCAGTACTTC. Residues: CATSRDEGDYEQYF.

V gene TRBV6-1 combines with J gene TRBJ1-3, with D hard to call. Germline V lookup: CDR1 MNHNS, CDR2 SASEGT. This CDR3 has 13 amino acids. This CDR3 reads CAASENPGNTIYF. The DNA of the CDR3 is TGTGCGGCTTCCGAAAACCCTGGAAACACCATATATTTT.

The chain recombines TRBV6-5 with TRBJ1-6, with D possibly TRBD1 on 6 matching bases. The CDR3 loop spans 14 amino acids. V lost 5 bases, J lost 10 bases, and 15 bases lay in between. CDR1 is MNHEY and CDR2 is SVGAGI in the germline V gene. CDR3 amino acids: CASSDGTQYSPLHF. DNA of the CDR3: TGTGCCAGCAGTGACGGGACACAGTACTCACCCCTCCACTTT.

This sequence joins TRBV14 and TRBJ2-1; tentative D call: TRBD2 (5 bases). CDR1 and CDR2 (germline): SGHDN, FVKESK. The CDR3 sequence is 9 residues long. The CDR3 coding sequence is TGTTCAGCGGCCCACGTGCAGTTCTTC. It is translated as CSAAHVQFF.

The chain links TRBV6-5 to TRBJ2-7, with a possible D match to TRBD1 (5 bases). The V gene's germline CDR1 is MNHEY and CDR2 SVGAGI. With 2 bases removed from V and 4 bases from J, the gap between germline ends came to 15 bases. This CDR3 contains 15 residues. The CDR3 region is CASSYNSAGSYEQYF. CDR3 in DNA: TGTGCCAGCAGTTACAATTCGGCAGGGTCGTACGAGCAGTACTTC.

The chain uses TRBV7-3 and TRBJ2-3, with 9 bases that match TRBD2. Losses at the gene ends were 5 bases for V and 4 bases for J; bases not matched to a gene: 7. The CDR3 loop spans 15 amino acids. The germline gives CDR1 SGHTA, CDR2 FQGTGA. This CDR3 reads CASSPLAGTPDTQYF. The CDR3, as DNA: TGTGCCAGCAGCCCTCTAGCGGGAACCCCAGATACGCAGTATTTT.

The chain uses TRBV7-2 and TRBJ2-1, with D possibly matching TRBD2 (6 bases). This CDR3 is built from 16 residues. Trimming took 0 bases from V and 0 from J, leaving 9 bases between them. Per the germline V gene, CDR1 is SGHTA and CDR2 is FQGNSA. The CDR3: CASSLARDGSYNEQFF. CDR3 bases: TGTGCCAGCAGCTTAGCGCGGGACGGCTCCTACAATGAGCAGTTCTTC. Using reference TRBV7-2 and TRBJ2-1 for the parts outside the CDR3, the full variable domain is GAGVSQSPSNKVTEKGKDVELRCDPISGHTALYWYRQSLGQGLEFLIYFQGNSAPDKSGLPSDRFSAERTGGSVSTLTIQRTQQEDSAVYLCASSLARDGSYNEQFFGPGTRLTVL.

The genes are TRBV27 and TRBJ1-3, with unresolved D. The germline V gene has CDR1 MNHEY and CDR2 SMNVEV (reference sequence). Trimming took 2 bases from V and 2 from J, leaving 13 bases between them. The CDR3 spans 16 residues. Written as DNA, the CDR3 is TGTGCCAGCAGTTTAGGCGGAATCACCCCTGGAAACACCATATATTTT. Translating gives CASSLGGITPGNTIYF.

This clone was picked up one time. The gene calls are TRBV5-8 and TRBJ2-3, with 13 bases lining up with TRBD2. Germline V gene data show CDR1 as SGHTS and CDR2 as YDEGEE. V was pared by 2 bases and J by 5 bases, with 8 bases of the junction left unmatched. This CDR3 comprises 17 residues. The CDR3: CASSFGGTSGMLDTQYF. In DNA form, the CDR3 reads TGTGCCAGCAGCTTCGGGGGGACTAGCGGGATGTTAGATACGCAGTATTTT.

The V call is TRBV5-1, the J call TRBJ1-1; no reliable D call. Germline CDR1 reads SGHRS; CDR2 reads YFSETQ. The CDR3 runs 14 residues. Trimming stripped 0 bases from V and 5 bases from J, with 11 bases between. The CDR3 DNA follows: TGCGCCAGCAGCTTGGAGGTGGGAAGGACTGAAGCTTTCTTT. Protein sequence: CASSLEVGRTEAFF.

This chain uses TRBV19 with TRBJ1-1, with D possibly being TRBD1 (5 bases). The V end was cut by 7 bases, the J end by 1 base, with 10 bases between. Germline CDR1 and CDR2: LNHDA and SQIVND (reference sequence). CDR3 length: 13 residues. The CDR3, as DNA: TGTGCCAGTAACCACAGGAGGAACACTGAAGCTTTCTTT. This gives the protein CASNHRRNTEAFF.

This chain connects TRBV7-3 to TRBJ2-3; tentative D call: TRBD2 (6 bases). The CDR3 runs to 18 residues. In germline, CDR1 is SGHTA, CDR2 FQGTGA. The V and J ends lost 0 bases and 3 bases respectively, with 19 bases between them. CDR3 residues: CASSLTPQQGGITDTQYF. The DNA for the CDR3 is TGTGCCAGCAGCTTAACCCCACAACAAGGCGGGATTACAGATACGCAGTATTTT.

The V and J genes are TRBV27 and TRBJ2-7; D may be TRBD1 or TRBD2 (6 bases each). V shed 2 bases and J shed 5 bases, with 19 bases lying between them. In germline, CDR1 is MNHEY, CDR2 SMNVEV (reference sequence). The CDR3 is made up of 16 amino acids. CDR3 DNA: TGTGCCAGCAGTTTACGTTGGGGGGCCCTTGGGGACGAGCAGTACTTC. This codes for CASSLRWGALGDEQYF.

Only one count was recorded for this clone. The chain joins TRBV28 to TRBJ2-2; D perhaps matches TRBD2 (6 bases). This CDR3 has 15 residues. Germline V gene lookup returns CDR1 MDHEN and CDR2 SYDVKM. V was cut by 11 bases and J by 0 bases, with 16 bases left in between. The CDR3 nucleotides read TGTGCCTGTGGGCTGGGAGGTTCGAACACCGGGGAGCTGTTTTTT. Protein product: CACGLGGSNTGELFF.

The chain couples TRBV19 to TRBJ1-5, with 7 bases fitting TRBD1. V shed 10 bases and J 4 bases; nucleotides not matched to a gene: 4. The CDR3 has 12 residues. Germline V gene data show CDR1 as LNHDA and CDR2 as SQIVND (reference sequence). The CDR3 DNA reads TGTGCCACCACGGACAGGAATCAGCCCCAGCATTTT. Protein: CATTDRNQPQHF.

In DNA form, the CDR3 reads TGTGCCAGCAGTGAGAACAGGGGCCAGGGTCAGTACTATGGCTACACCTTC. Protein sequence: CASSENRGQGQYYGYTF. This chain uses TRBV2 with TRBJ1-2, with 7 bases fitting TRBD1. This CDR3 comprises 17 residues. Germline-derived CDR1 and CDR2 are SNHLY and FYNNEI. V shed 3 bases, J shed 3 bases, and the junction held 13 bases outside the gene matches.

As DNA, the CDR3 is TGTGCCAGCAGCTTACAATCCCTCGACAGGAATAGCAATCAGCCCCAGCATTTT. Residues: CASSLQSLDRNSNQPQHF. The chain uses TRBV7-8 and TRBJ1-5; a weak D match, TRBD1 (6 bases). V was clipped by 2 bases and J by 0 bases, with 17 bases between them. CDR1 and CDR2 from the germline V gene are SGHVS and FQNEAQ. The CDR3 is 18 residues long.

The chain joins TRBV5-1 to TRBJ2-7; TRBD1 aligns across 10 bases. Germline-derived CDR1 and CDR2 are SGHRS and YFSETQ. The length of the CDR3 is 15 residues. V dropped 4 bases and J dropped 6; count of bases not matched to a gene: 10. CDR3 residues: CASSPDGQGGGEQYF. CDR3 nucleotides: TGCGCCAGCAGCCCCGACGGACAGGGGGGGGGCGAGCAGTACTTC.

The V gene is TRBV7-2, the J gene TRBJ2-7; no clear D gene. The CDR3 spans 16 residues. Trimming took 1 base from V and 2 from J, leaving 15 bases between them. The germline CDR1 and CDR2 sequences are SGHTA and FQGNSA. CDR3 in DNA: TGTGCCAGCAGCTTAGACACTTACCTGTCCACCTACGAGCAGTACTTC. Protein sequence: CASSLDTYLSTYEQYF.